The rows below give T cell receptor beta chains drawn from one sample of a study of regulatory T cells in long-lasting Graves disease. TCRdb independently ran MiXCR on the multiplex PCR reads; one entry per CDR3 protein. The sample lists 400,000 or so distinct CDR3 sequences; less than 25% were seen once. The material sequenced was peripheral blood mononuclear cells (PBMCs), taken when the disease was refractory, from a patient treated with antithyroid drugs. These receptors all stem from a female donor with Graves disease. CDR3s include the opening cysteine and the closing phenylalanine or tryptophan. The order of the fields is CDR3 protein, CDR3 DNA, V gene, D gene, J gene, clone size. The D gene is left open where the match is weak. Part of the rows lack a size; the others show once, few, many or a class for expanded clones.

CASSFSGGNYEQYF TGTGCCAGCAGTTTCAGCGGAGGGAACTACGAGCAGTACTTC TRBV28 - TRBJ2-7 many
CASSLVGGQQYGTIYF TGTGCCAGCAGCTTAGTCGGGGGGCAGCAGTACGGCACCATATATTTT TRBV11-2 - TRBJ1-3 few
CASSPSFQETQYF TGTGCCAGCAGCCCCTCATTTCAAGAGACCCAGTACTTC TRBV5-5 - TRBJ2-5 few
CSLGRQDGYTF TGCAGCCTCGGCAGGCAGGATGGCTACACCTTC TRBV29-1 - TRBJ1-2 few
CSATPRLRTGELFF TGCAGTGCTACACCAAGACTTCGGACCGGGGAGCTGTTTTTT TRBV20-1 - TRBJ2-2 -
CASSSEGRAGETQYF TGTGCCAGCAGTTCAGAGGGGAGGGCCGGGGAGACCCAGTACTTC TRBV28 TRBD2 TRBJ2-5 many
CASGDWDGTYEQYF TGTGCCAGCGGAGACTGGGACGGCACCTACGAGCAGTACTTC TRBV7-2 - TRBJ2-7 -
CATSRDWGGNQPQHF TGTGCCACCAGCAGAGATTGGGGGGGCAATCAGCCCCAGCATTTT TRBV15 - TRBJ1-5 few
CASSHPKGQGMKEQYF TGTGCCAGCAGCCACCCCAAGGGGCAGGGTATGAAAGAGCAGTACTTC TRBV27 - TRBJ2-7 few
CASSLGVRPETQYF TGTGCCAGCAGTTTAGGCGTACGGCCGGAGACCCAGTACTTC TRBV12-3/TRBV12-4 - TRBJ2-5 few
CASSVAGGRETQYF TGTGCCAGCAGTGTAGCGGGAGGAAGGGAGACCCAGTACTTC TRBV6-1 TRBD2 TRBJ2-5 few
CSVRGDPYNEQFF TGCAGCGTTCGTGGGGATCCCTACAATGAGCAGTTCTTC TRBV29-1 - TRBJ2-1 -
CASSSYDRGSYEQYF TGTGCCAGCAGCTCATACGACAGGGGCTCCTACGAGCAGTACTTC TRBV7-9 TRBD1 TRBJ2-7 few
CSAPTTVETQYF TGCAGTGCACCGACTACAGTCGAGACCCAGTACTTC TRBV20-1 - TRBJ2-5 -
CASSYSRFSPERYYEQYF TGTGCCAGCAGTTACTCGAGATTTAGCCCTGAACGATACTACGAGCAGTACTTC TRBV6-6 - TRBJ2-7 -
CSASRESKNIQYF TGCAGTGCTTCTCGGGAGTCCAAAAACATTCAGTACTTC TRBV20-1 - TRBJ2-4 few
CASSVAWGGSYEQYF TGTGCCAGCAGCGTAGCTTGGGGTGGCTCCTACGAGCAGTACTTC TRBV9 - TRBJ2-7 few
CASSRDPSYEQYF TGTGCCAGCTCACGGGATCCCTCCTACGAGCAGTACTTC TRBV18 - TRBJ2-7 many
CASSLWDRGKKDNYGYTF TGTGCCAGCAGTTTATGGGACAGGGGTAAAAAGGATAACTATGGCTACACCTTC TRBV28 TRBD1 TRBJ1-2 many
CASSRTDRGRTEAFF TGTGCCAGCAGCCGGACAGACCGCGGGAGAACTGAAGCTTTCTTT TRBV14 - TRBJ1-1 -
CASKLGRTSGANVLTF TGTGCCAGCAAATTGGGACGGACCTCTGGGGCCAACGTCCTGACTTTC TRBV7-2 - TRBJ2-6 -
CASRGSGIGTGELFF TGCGCCAGCAGGGGTAGCGGGATCGGAACCGGGGAGCTGTTTTTT TRBV10-2 TRBD2 TRBJ2-2 -
CASSYAQGTGELFF TGTGCCAGCAGTTACGCGCAGGGCACCGGGGAGCTGTTTTTT TRBV6-5 - TRBJ2-2 -
CASTRWGIGDTEAFF TGTGCCAGCACCCGATGGGGGATTGGTGACACTGAAGCTTTCTTT TRBV27 - TRBJ1-1 many
CASKELVYNEQFF TGTGCCAGCAAAGAGCTGGTCTACAATGAGCAGTTCTTC TRBV2 - TRBJ2-1 -
CASSGRSGISDTQYF TGTGCCAGCAGTGGGCGGTCAGGGATCTCGGATACGCAGTATTTT TRBV2 - TRBJ2-3 few
CVSRRKMNTEAFF TGTGTGTCGAGGAGGAAGATGAACACTGAAGCTTTCTTT TRBV6-1 - TRBJ1-1 few
CASSPPRVRSYNEQFF TGTGCCAGCAGTCCCCCGAGGGTACGCTCCTACAATGAGCAGTTCTTC TRBV5-6 - TRBJ2-1 -